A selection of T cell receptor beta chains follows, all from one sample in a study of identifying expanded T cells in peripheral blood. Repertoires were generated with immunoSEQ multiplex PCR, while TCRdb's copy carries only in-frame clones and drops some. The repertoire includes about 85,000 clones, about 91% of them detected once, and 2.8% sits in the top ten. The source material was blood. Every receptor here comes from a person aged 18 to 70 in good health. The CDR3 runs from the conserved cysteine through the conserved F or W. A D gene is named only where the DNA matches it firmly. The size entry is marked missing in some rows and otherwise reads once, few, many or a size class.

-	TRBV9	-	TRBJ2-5	TGTGCCAGCAGCTATCGGTACGGAGACCGCCAAGAGACCCAGTACTTC	CASSYRYGDRQETQYF
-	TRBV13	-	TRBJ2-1	TGTGCCAGCAGCGTAAACCCAAGGGGACTTGACAATGAGCAGTTCTTC	CASSVNPRGLDNEQFF
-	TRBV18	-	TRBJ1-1	TGTGCCAGCTCACCAGCAACCATGGGCATGAACACTGAAGCTTTCTTT	CASSPATMGMNTEAFF
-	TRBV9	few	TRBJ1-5	TGTGCCAGCAGCGTTGTCCAGGGGACTAATCAGCCCCAGCATTTT	CASSVVQGTNQPQHF
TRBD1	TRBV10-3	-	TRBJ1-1	TGTGCCATCATGGAGGGACAGGGGGCGACCACTGAAGCTTTCTTT	CAIMEGQGATTEAFF
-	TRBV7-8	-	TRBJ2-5	TGTGCCAGCAGCTTCCGGACACAAGAGACCCAGTACTTC	CASSFRTQETQYF
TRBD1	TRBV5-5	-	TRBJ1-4	TGTGCCAGTCTACCGGGACAGGGGATTGAAAAACTGTTTTTT	CASLPGQGIEKLFF
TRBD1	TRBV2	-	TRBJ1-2	TGTGCCAGCAGCGTTGGACAGGGGCGTGGCTACACCTTC	CASSVGQGRGYTF
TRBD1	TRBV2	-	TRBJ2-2	TGTGCCAGCAGTGAACGGCAAGGACAGGGTTTAACCGGGGAGCTGTTTTTT	CASSERQGQGLTGELFF
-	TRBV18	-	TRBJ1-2	TGTGCCAGCTCACCACGGACAGACTATGGCTACACCTTC	CASSPRTDYGYTF